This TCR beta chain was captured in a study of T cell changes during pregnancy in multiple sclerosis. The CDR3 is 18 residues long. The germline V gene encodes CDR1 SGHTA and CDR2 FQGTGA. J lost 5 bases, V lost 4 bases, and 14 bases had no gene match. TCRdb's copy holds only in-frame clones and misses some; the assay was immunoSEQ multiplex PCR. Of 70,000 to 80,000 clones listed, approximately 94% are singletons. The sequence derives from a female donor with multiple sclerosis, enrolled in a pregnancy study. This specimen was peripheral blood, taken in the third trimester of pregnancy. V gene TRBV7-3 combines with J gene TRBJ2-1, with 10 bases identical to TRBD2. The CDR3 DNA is TGTGCCAGCAGCTCACCAATCCAACTAGCGGGGTTGAACAATGAGCAGTTCTTC. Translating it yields CASSSPIQLAGLNNEQFF.